The clone carrying this T cell receptor beta chain showed up just a few times. What it binds is not known. Using RNA template, CDR3s of TCR alpha and beta were amplified with iRepertoire arm-PCR. One-step reverse transcription and amplification started from around 100-400 ng of tissue mRNA or PBMC total RNA. MiXCR was run by TCRdb on the multiplex PCR reads, yielding one entry per CDR3 protein. The sample contains about 44,000 distinct CDR3 sequences, approximately 20% of which appear only once. The sample belongs to a study of glioma-infiltrating T cells. General observations from the study: CDR3 overlap between tissue and blood was very small. Above-expected tissue-blood divergence occurred in all gliomas, most in low-grade ones.

Germline V gene data show CDR1 as KGHSH and CDR2 as LQKENI. V lost 2 bases and J lost 2; bases outside the gene matches: 0. CDR3 length equals 15 residues. Sequencing used glioma tissue, nonneoplastic brain tissue, or PBMCs (not recorded which). This TCR derives from a human donor with low-grade glioma or glioblastoma, undergoing nonglioma brain surgery, or in good health (not recorded which). The chain is built from TRBV18 and TRBJ1-2; TRBD1 matches at 12 bases. The CDR3 sequence is CASSPGTGGNYGYTF. DNA of the CDR3: TGTGCCAGCTCACCAGGGACAGGGGGCAACTATGGCTACACCTTC.